This T cell receptor (beta chain) was sequenced for a study of cytomegalovirus exposure and HLA in healthy donors. Study outcomes and limitations: Specificity of a few CMV-associated chains for CMV antigens was verified in vitro. Reported findings show TCR beta sequences accurately forecast HLA-A and HLA-B alleles in most subjects. Common viral pathogens (according to a later analysis) appeared linked to several of the most significant clusters. An assumption of roughly uniform sequencing depth across donors underlay the presence/absence analyses.

In the case of this clone: The antigen is not known.

The PCR ran on 60 Vbeta and 13 Jbeta primers. Profiled with immunoSEQ multiplex PCR; TCRdb holds only in-frame clones, not every one. Of more than 140,000 clones listed, under 70% are singletons. Germline V gene lookup returns CDR1 MDHEN and CDR2 SYDVKM. The CDR3 is 17 residues long. With 1 base clipped from V and 8 bases from J, the junction kept 9 bases outside the gene matches. The sequenced material came from PBMCs. This chain connects TRBV28 to TRBJ2-1; 12 nucleotides line up with TRBD2. This receptor was obtained from a woman younger than 45 in good health and CMV-seropositive. This chain's CDR3 is CASSLLGLAGGPDEQFF. The CDR3, as DNA: TGTGCCAGCAGTTTATTAGGGCTAGCGGGGGGGCCGGATGAGCAGTTCTTC.